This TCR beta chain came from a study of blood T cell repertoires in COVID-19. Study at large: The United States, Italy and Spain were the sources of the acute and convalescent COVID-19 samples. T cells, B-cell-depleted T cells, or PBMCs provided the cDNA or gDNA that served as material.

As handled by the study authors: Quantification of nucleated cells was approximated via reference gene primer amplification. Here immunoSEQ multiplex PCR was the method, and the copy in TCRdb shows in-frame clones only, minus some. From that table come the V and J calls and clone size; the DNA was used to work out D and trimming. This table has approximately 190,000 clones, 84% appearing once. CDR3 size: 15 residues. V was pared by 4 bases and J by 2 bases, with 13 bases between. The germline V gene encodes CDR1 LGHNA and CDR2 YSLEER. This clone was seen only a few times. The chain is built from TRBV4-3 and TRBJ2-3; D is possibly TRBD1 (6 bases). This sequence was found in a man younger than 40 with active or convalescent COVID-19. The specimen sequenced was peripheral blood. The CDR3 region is CASSPWTVVTDTQYF. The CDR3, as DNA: TGCGCCAGCAGCCCTTGGACAGTAGTCACAGATACGCAGTATTTT.